The 5 T cell receptor beta chains below were found in one sample sequenced in a study of blood T cells in healthy people across ages. PCR was performed a second time for about 6 to 12 cycles using a sample-barcoded 5' primer and a J-beta primer mix. TCRdb used MiXCR to reprocess the 5' RACE reads, holding one entry per CDR3 protein. The sample gives over 750,000 distinct CDR3 sequences, roughly 25% of which show up once; more than 8.5% is in the top ten. The same specimen was also included in a second study, on T cells of mothers and their children.

The specimen was blood. The receptor source for this set is a boy between 10 and 17 years old in good health.

As regards this clonotype: An end of the junction does not agree with germline; a read error may underlie this. V and J are TRBV6-5 and TRBJ1-2; D is undetermined. The CDR3 extends over 18 amino acids. The germline gives CDR1 MNHEY, CDR2 SVGAGI. CDR3 DNA: TGTACCAGCAGTTACTCGTTGAGGGTTGGGGTCGAGGACTATGGCTACACCTTC. It codes for CTSSYSLRVGVEDYGYTF.

This chain joins TRBV4-3 and TRBJ1-1, with unresolved D. The CDR3 runs 15 residues. V lost 0 bases and J 11 bases, leaving 19 bases between the germline ends. Germline assignment: CDR1 LGHNA and CDR2 YSLEER. The CDR3, as DNA: TGCGCCAGCAGCCAAGATCGATTCGACCGGTTGAGGGCTTTCTTT. Its protein is CASSQDRFDRLRAFF.

This clonotype was counted between two and nine times. The genes are TRBV6-2 or TRBV6-3 and TRBJ2-1; 7 positions match TRBD1. This CDR3 has 13 residues. The V segment lost 6 bases and the J segment 7 bases; nucleotides outside the gene matches: 6. The germline gives CDR1 MNHEY, CDR2 SVGEGT. The CDR3 reads CASRTGLGNEQFF. CDR3 in DNA: TGTGCCAGCAGGACAGGGCTTGGGAATGAGCAGTTCTTC.

This clonotype has more than one count but fewer than ten. The chain links TRBV14 to TRBJ2-7, with 9 bases lining up with TRBD2. The last part of the DNA fits TRBJ2-1 better; the J call may be wrong. The germline CDR1 and CDR2 sequences are SGHDN and FVKESK. The CDR3 runs 15 residues. In nucleotides, the CDR3 is TGTGCCAGCAGCCAAGCTGGCGGGAGGGCCGTTGAGCAGTTCTTC. Translated, it gives CASSQAGGRAVEQFF.

This clonotype was detected only a few times. The chain recombines TRBV27 with TRBJ2-7; D is undetermined. This CDR3 comprises 14 residues. V lost 3 bases, J lost 5 bases, and 14 bases lay in between. Germline loops: CDR1 MNHEY, CDR2 SMNVEV (reference sequence). The CDR3 sequence: CASSLTQQRDEQYF. The CDR3 coding sequence is TGTGCCAGCAGTTTGACACAACAAAGGGACGAGCAGTACTTC.